The clone carrying this TCR beta chain came up a few times. TCRdb used MiXCR to reprocess the PCR reads, holding one entry per CDR3 protein. The table records 8,500 to 14,000 distinct CDR3 sequences, approximately 24% of them present only once. Losses at the gene ends were 5 bases for V and 5 bases for J; bases not matched to a gene: 4. Germline V gives CDR1 MNHEY, CDR2 SVGEGT. This CDR3 spans 14 amino acids. This sample stems from a study of immune characterization of retroperitoneal liposarcoma. Source material: blood. The gene calls are TRBV6-2 or TRBV6-3 and TRBJ2-3, with 10 bases identical to TRBD2. This clonotype originated in a female donor with retroperitoneal liposarcoma. The CDR3 loop is CASSELAGVDTQYF. In nucleotides, the CDR3 is TGTGCCAGCAGTGAGCTAGCGGGAGTAGATACGCAGTATTTT.